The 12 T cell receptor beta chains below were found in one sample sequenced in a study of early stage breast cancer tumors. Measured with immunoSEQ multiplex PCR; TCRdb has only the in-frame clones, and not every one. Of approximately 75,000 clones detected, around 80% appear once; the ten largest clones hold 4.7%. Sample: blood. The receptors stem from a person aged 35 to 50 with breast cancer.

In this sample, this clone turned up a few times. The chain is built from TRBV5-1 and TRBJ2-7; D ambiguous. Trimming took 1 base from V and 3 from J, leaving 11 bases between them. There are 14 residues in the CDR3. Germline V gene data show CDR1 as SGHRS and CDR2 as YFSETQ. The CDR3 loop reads CASSLPGSLYEQYF. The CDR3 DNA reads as TGCGCCAGCAGCTTGCCCGGGTCGCTCTACGAGCAGTACTTC.

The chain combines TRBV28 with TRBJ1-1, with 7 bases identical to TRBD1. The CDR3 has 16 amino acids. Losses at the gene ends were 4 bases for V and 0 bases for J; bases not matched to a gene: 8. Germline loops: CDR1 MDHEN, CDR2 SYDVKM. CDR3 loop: CASSSGTVDLNTEAFF. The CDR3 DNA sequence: TGTGCCAGCAGTTCCGGGACAGTGGATCTGAACACTGAAGCTTTCTTT.

This CDR3 reads CASSLAAGYQPQHF. In DNA form, the CDR3 reads TGTGCCAGCAGCTTAGCTGCGGGGTATCAGCCCCAGCATTTT. The chain carries TRBV7-8 and TRBJ1-5; D is unclear. Germline CDR1 reads SGHVS; CDR2 reads FQNEAQ. The V end was cut by 0 bases, the J end by 5 bases, with 8 bases between. The CDR3 is 14 residues long. Full variable domain (rest looked up from reference TRBV7-8 and TRBJ1-5): GAGVSQSPRYKVAKRGQDVALRCDPISGHVSLFWYQQALGQGPEFLTYFQNEAQLDKSGLPSDRFFAERPEGSVSTLKIQRTQQEDSAVYLCASSLAAGYQPQHFGDGTRLSIL.

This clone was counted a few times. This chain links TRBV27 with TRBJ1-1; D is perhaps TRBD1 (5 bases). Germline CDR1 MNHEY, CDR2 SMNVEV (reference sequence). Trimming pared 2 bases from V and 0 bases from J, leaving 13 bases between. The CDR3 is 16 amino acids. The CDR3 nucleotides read TGTGCCAGCAGTTTAGGGCTAGGGACGATGAACACTGAAGCTTTCTTT. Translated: CASSLGLGTMNTEAFF.

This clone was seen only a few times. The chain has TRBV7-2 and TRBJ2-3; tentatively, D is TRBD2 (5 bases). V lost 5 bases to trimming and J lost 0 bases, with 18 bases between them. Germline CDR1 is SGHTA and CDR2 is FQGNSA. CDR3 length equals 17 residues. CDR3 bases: TGTGCCAGCAGCCCCCAAGCATCCCGGACTAGCACAGATACGCAGTATTTT. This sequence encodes CASSPQASRTSTDTQYF.

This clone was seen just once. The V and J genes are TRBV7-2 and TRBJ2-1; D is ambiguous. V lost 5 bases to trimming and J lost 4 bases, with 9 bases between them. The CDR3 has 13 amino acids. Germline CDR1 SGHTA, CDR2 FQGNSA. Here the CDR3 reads CASSPPRYNEQFF. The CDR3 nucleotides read TGTGCCAGCAGCCCGCCGAGGTACAATGAGCAGTTCTTC.

CDR3 sequence reads: CASSPRPNNEQFF. DNA of the CDR3: TGTGCCAGCAGCCCCCGACCTAACAATGAGCAGTTCTTC. The V call is TRBV6-6, the J call TRBJ2-1, with unresolved D. This CDR3 is 13 amino acids long. Looked up from germline, CDR1 is MNHNY and CDR2 is SVGAGI (reference sequence). The V end was cut by 6 bases, the J end by 5 bases, with 11 bases between.

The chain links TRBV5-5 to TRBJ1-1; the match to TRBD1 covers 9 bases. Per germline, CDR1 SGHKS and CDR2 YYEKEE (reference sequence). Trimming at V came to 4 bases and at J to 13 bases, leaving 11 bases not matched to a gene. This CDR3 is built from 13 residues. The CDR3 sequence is CASSLDGQGKDFF. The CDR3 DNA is TGTGCCAGCAGCCTAGATGGACAGGGGAAAGATTTCTTT.

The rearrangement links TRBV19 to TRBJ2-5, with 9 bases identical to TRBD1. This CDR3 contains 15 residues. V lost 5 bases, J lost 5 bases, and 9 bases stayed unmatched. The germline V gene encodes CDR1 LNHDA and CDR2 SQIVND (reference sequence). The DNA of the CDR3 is TGTGCCAGTAGTGAAGGACAGGGGCGCGGGGAGACCCAGTACTTC. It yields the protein CASSEGQGRGETQYF.

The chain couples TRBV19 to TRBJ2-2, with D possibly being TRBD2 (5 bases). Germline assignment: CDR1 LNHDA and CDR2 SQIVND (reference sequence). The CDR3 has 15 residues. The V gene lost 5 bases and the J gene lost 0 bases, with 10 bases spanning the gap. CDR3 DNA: TGTGCCAGTAGTTGGACTCTCGCGAACACCGGGGAGCTGTTTTTT. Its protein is CASSWTLANTGELFF.

Here the CDR3 DNA reads TGTGCCAGCAGCTTGGAACTAGCGACCTACGAGCAGTACTTC. It encodes CASSLELATYEQYF. The J gene is TRBJ2-7, the V gene TRBV5-5; 7 nucleotides agree with TRBD2. J gave up 2 bases and V 0 bases, and 2 bases lay outside the gene matches. Germline V gene data show CDR1 as SGHKS and CDR2 as YYEKEE (reference sequence). The CDR3 spans 14 residues.

CDR3 DNA: TGTGCCAGCAGCCTTACCCCCTACGAGCAGTACTTC. Amino acid sequence: CASSLTPYEQYF. This rearrangement joins TRBV6-1 to TRBJ2-7, with D uncertain. Germline V gene sequence: CDR1 MNHNS, CDR2 SASEGT. The CDR3 loop spans 12 amino acids. Trimming left V 6 bases short and J 2 bases short, with 8 bases between.